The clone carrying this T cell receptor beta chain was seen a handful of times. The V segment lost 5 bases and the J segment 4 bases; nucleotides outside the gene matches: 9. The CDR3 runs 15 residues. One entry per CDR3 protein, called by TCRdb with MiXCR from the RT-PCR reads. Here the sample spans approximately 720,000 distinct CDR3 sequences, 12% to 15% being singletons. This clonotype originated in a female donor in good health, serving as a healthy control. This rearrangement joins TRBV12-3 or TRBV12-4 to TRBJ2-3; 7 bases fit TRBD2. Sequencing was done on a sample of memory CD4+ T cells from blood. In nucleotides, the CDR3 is TGTGCCAGCAGTCCACAACCCGGACTAGCAGATACGCAGTATTTT. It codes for CASSPQPGLADTQYF.